This T cell receptor beta chain originates from a study of cytomegalovirus exposure and HLA in healthy donors listed by TCRdb under 2017. For context, the study as a whole: In an earlier analysis of roughly 590 of the donors, approximately 260 Gb of sequence data and 100 million or so unique TCR beta sequences from roughly 180 million T cells were reported. To study patterns of TCR occurrence, a later analysis re-analyzed previously published TCR beta repertoires from around 700 donors and added high-resolution HLA genotyping. Donor age, sex, ethnicity and CMV serostatus were compiled together with the repertoire data. An earlier analysis of a few hundred of the donors applied high-throughput TCR beta sequencing to assess whether each TCR beta V gene segment acted as functional or pseudogenic. The number of typed donors differed by locus: roughly 620-640 for A, B, C, DRB1 and DQB1; 500 to 550 for DQA1; some 610 for DPA1; and around 490 for DPB1. The T cell repertoires of several hundred subjects were profiled by immunosequencing and related to cytomegalovirus serostatus. About five DR-DQ haplotypes were handled as single units for association and clustering because linkage in the cohort was strong. All discovery cohort repertoires had been generated on a single sequencing platform. The genetic ancestry cluster associated with self-reported Caucasian donors included roughly 84% of the roughly 400 genotyped donors. To predict cytomegalovirus infection status, the study combined high-throughput TCR immunosequencing, statistical association of individual TCRs with disease status, and machine learning. About 320 gigabases of sequencing data and some 85 million unique TCR sequences were included in an early release covering roughly 600 HLA-typed donors. A later genetic analysis used genome-wide SNP genotypes for about 60% of the roughly 670 donors, treating that subset as a discovery cohort. The study aimed to test whether signatures of past pathogen exposure could be identified by cataloging public T cell receptors. Rather than using new phenotypic data, the later analysis identified candidate immune exposures from TCR beta sequences and from how often those sequences occurred across donors. In addition to the first cohort of 666 subjects, a separate validation cohort of approximately 110 different subjects was used. Among about 360 genotyped donors of the cohort, an average of roughly 240,000 unique TCR beta nucleotide sequences were sequenced per donor, around 18% of them non-productive. Both class I and class II loci were covered by HLA typing, at four-digit resolution. Overall study results and their limits: The authors suggested that the approach could potentially be generalized to other disease states and immunological phenotypes. In vitro tests confirmed that a few of the cytomegalovirus-associated TCR beta chains recognize cytomegalovirus antigens. Roughly uniform sequencing depth across donors was assumed in presence/absence analyses, although this assumption may not hold. Strong co-occurrence of HLA alleles, especially DR and DQ, made assigning TCR associations to individual alleles difficult. A cluster of highly shared sequence variants was judged likely to represent a technical artifact of the sequencing pipeline. In this cohort, only TCR beta chains were sequenced, and detectable features were limited by the absence of alpha or paired-chain data. At a false discovery rate of 0.05, a later analysis linked some 17,000 TCR beta sequences to specific HLA alleles. The earlier analysis of a few hundred of the donors excluded over 15 rarely observed V segments, including chromosome 9 orphons, because counts were too low. A later analysis reported that several top co-occurrence clusters appeared linked to parvovirus B19, influenza, CMV and Epstein-Barr virus. Because HLA typing was missing for some donors at each locus, association tests included only the typed subset. The study listed 150 to 200 TCR beta chains as associated with cytomegalovirus. Compared with the roughly 700-donor mean, donors in an Asian-associated ancestry cluster had fewer N-insertions in productive TCRs, according to a later genetic analysis. In a later genetic analysis, a missense DCLRE1C variant was associated with V-gene and J-gene trimming of TCR beta chains, and the association was replicated in an independent cohort. Linkage disequilibrium might explain the correlated functional status among segregating V segments, but an unknown experimental factor could not be excluded. Because the 87-base-pair reads could not distinguish some IMGT-functional V segments, including TRBV6-2 and TRBV6-3, those segments were excluded. Compared with equally common non-associated chains, HLA-associated TCR beta chains in a later analysis were more clonally expanded and had lower generation probabilities. A further reported finding was that TCR beta sequences accurately predicted the HLA-A and HLA-B alleles for most subjects in the first cohort. For the cohort, immune exposure information was limited to CMV serostatus. While some public TCRs were present in many individuals, most TCR sequences turned up only very rarely across donors. In an earlier analysis of 450 to 750 of the donors, most TCR beta V segments appeared in productive rearrangements about 90% or about 30% of the time, broadly matching IMGT annotations. Most CMV-associated TCR beta chains appeared to be HLA-restricted in a later analysis, and the HLA associations seemed to be driven largely by CMV exposure. In a later analysis, the rate of TCR association differed among HLA loci, with DRB1 alleles having the most associated TCRs and HLA-C alleles having the fewest. Cytomegalovirus status was reported to be diagnosed by the classifier with high specificity and sensitivity in both the original and validation cohorts.

Concerning this clone: It lacks a known antigen. There are no base qualities to consult, and no much larger clone falls within one base.

In total, fewer than 750 healthy bone marrow donors made up the cohort. At the time of sampling, every cohort member was nominally healthy, though immune exposures that went unrecorded were likely present. The donor tested CMV seronegative and was one of the 352 seronegative cohort members. Every donor gave a peripheral blood sample, and the peripheral blood mononuclear cells from that sample were used for TCR beta sequencing. The Qiagen DNeasy Blood Extraction Kit was used to extract genomic DNA from the blood cell samples. Library creation used the immunoSEQ multiplex PCR assay. For the multiplex PCR, a mixture combining 60 forward primers for TCR Vbeta segments and 13 reverse primers for TCR Jbeta segments was used. The CDR3 region of rearranged TCR beta genes was amplified from genomic DNA by a multiplex PCR assay. On the Illumina HiSeq System, the amplified TCR beta libraries were sequenced as 87-base-pair reads. The original methods were these. A later analysis counted tens of millions of unique TCR beta chains across the roughly 700 repertoires, and some 11 million of these chains were shared by at least two donors. Raw reads were error-corrected and collapsed into unique sequences with a nearest-neighbor algorithm that merged closely related sequences to remove PCR and sequencing errors. To assign V, D and J gene segments, CDR3 sequences were aligned to IMGT reference sequences. For a sequence to be retained, a match of at least six nucleotides was required to both a V gene segment and a J gene segment. Rearrangements were called productive when the CDR3 lacked stop codons and stayed in frame with V and J; all others were non-productive. CDR3 was defined according to IMGT convention as the region running from the second conserved V-encoded cysteine to the conserved J-encoded phenylalanine. In an earlier analysis of more than 550 of the donors, sequences lacking an unambiguous match to a single V gene segment were excluded. In an earlier analysis of roughly 500 of the donors, V segments were called functional above 56.7% productive rearrangements and were called segregating when the between-donor standard deviation exceeded 5%. A statistical classification framework was developed to diagnose cytomegalovirus status using the catalog of TCR beta chain sequences. A later analysis assigned V and J genes by comparing TCR nucleotide sequences with IMGT/GENE-DB human TR gene sequences. A later analysis assigned CDR3 sequences and most-parsimonious VDJ recombination scenarios with the TCRdist pipeline. In a later analysis, every TCR beta chain was defined by the combination of its CDR3 amino acid sequence and its V-gene family, and reads without a unique V-gene family were dropped. In a later analysis, several hundred highly shared, low-generation-probability nucleotide sequences were removed to address suspected cross-contamination and a sequencing artifact. In a later analysis, a clonal expansion index for each public chain was calculated from normalized within-repertoire ranks of inferred template counts. In a later analysis, generation probabilities were computed using a VDJ recombination model fitted to out-of-frame rearrangements, and the results were checked against IGoR. In a later analysis, TCR-TCR, TCR-HLA and TCR-CMV co-occurrence was scored with hypergeometric tests, and a repertoire-size bias correction was applied to TCR pairs. To estimate false discovery rates, a later analysis permuted the HLA or CMV assignments 20 times. In a later analysis, co-occurring TCRs were grouped using DBSCAN, with TCRdist sequence similarity added in when clustering inside HLA-allele-positive subsets. For co-occurrence clustering, repertoires with fewer than 30,000 or more than 120,000 public chains were excluded, along with 4 to 6 repertoires with anomalous nucleotide sharing. Held by TCRdb, this immuneACCESS table contains in-frame sequences only and omits some clones. Under half of the omission traces to an unresolved V gene where checked; the cause of the rest is unknown. The V and J calls and clone size are taken from that table; D and trimming were inferred from the DNA. Present in this sample are more than 150,000 clones, roughly four fifths of which were seen just once. Around 1.6% of the sample is taken by the ten largest.

From the cysteine through the phenylalanine, the CDR3 covers 16 amino acids. Just the 48-base CDR3 DNA is kept, in frame starting at base 1. The germline V gene encodes CDR1 SGHTA and CDR2 FQGTGA. The V end gives up 5 bases and the J end 7 bases, leaving 14 bases in the junction not matched to a gene. The sequencing sample was made of PBMCs. The V and J genes are TRBV7-3 and TRBJ2-5; 9 of the junction bases match TRBD2. This clonotype was sampled from a man in his fifties or sixties in good health and CMV-seronegative. The CDR3 is CASSPGSGGTRPTQYF. The nucleotide sequence reads TGTGCCAGCAGCCCGGGAAGCGGGGGGACCCGCCCGACCCAGTACTTC.